Listed below are T cell receptor beta chains from one sample, sequenced in a study of cytomegalovirus exposure and HLA in healthy donors. Data came from immunoSEQ multiplex PCR; TCRdb stores just in-frame clones and leaves some out. Of some 120,000 clones in the sample, approximately 81% were seen once. Specimen: PBMCs. The receptors come from a woman aged 18-30 years in good health and CMV-seropositive. Each CDR3 is given with its conserved first and last residue.

>TRBV5-8|TRBJ1-3
CASRAGRRLSGNTIYF
>TRBV4-1|TRBJ2-7
CASSLGVSYEQYF
>TRBV7-3|TRBJ1-2
CASSWMTGEGYTF
>TRBV5-1|TRBJ2-3
CASSRGGSTDTQYF
>TRBV7-9|TRBJ2-1
CASSFSGRSYNEQFF
>TRBV4-1|TRBJ2-7
CVSSHPARGRAGYEQYF
>TRBV28|TRBJ2-3
CASSPGQGSTDTQYF
>TRBV27|TRBJ1-2
CASSFGTGKLAGYTF
>TRBV10-1|TRBJ1-1
CASSGGGADTEAFF
>TRBV4-1|TRBJ2-7
CASSQGVAGGPGYEQYF
>TRBV30|.
CAWSGSGAREQYF
>TRBV5-1|TRBJ2-1
CASSLRAGGDEQFF
>TRBV7-9|TRBJ1-5
CASSSLDRGFNQPQHF
>TRBV1|TRBJ2-2
CTSSQDGAGGPGELFF
>TRBV28|TRBJ2-3
CASSFMTDTQYF
>TRBV5-6|TRBJ2-5
CASSPGTGSAETQYF
>TRBV6-5|TRBJ1-2
CASSSRGTGTYGYTF
>TRBV2|TRBJ1-2
CASSLVPGDGYTF